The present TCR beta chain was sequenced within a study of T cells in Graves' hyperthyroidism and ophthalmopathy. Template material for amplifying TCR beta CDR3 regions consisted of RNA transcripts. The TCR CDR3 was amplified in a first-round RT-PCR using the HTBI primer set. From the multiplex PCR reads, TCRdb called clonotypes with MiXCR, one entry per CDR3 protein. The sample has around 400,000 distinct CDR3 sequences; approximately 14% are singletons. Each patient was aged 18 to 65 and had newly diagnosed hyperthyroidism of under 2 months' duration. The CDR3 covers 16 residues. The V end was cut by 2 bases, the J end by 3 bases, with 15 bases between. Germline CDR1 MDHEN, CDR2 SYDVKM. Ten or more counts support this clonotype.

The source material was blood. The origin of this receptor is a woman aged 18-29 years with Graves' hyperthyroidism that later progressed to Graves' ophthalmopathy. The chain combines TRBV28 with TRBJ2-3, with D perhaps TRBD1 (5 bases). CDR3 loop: CASSLIEAGSTDTQYF. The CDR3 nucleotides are TGTGCCAGCAGTTTAATTGAGGCAGGGTCTACAGATACGCAGTATTTT. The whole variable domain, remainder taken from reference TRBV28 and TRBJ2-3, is DVKVTQSSRYLVKRTGEKVFLECVQDMDHENMFWYRQDPGLGLRLIYFSYDVKMKEKGDIPEGYSVSREKKERFSLILESASTNQTSMYLCASSLIEAGSTDTQYFGPGTRLTVL.